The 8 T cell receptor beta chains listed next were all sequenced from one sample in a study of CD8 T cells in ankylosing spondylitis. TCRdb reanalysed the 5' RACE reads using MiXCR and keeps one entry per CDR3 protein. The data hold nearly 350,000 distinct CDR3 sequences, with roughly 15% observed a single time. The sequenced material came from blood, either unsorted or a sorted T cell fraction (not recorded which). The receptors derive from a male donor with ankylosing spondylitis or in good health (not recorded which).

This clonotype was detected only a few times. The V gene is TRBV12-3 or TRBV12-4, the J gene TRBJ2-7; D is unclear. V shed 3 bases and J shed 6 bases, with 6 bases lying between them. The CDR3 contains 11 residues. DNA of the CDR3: TGTGCCAGCAGTTTTCGTTCCGAGCAGTACTTC. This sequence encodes CASSFRSEQYF.

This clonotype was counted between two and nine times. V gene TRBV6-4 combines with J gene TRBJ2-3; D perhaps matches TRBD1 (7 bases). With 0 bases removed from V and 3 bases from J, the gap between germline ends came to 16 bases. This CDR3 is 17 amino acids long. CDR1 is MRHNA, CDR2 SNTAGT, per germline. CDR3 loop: CASSDSFRGAVTDTQYF. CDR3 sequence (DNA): TGTGCCAGCAGTGACTCCTTCAGGGGGGCGGTAACAGATACGCAGTATTTT.

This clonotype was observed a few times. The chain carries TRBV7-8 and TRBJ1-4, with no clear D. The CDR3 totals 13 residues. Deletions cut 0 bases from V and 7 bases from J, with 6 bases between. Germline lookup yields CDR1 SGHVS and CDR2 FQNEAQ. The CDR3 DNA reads TGTGCCAGCAGCTTAGCTGCCTTTGAAAAACTGTTTTTT. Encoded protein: CASSLAAFEKLFF.

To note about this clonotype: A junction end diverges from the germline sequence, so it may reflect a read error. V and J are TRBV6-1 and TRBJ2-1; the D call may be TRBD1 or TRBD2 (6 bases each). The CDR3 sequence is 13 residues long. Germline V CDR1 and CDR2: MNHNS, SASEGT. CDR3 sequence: CASSGGTSGAGVF. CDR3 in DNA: TGTGCCAGCAGTGGCGGGACCTCGGGGGCCGGGGTCTTC.

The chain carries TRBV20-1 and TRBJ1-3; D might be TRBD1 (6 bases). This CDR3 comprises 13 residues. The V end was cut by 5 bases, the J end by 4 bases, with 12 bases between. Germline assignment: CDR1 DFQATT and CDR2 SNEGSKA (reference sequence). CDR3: CSAVRGIGNTIYF. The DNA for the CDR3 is TGCAGTGCTGTCAGGGGTATCGGAAACACCATATATTTT.

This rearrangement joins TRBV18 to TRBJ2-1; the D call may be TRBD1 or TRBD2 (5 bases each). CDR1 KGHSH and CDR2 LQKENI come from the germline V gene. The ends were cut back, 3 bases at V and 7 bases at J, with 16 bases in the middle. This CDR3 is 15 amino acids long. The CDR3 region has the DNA TGTGCCAGCTCACCTGCCAGGGAGAATTTGAATGAGCAGTTCTTC. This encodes CASSPARENLNEQFF. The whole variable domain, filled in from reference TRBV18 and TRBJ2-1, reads NAGVMQNPRHLVRRRGQEARLRCSPMKGHSHVYWYRQLPEEGLKFMVYLQKENIIDESGMPKERFSAEFPKEGPSILRIQQVVRGDSAAYFCASSPARENLNEQFFGPGTRLTVL.

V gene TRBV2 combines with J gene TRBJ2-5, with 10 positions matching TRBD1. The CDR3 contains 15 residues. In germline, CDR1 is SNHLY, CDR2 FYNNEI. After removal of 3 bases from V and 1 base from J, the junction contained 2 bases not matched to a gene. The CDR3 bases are TGTGCCAGCAGTGATTGGACAGGGGGCCAAGAGACCCAGTACTTC. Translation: CASSDWTGGQETQYF.

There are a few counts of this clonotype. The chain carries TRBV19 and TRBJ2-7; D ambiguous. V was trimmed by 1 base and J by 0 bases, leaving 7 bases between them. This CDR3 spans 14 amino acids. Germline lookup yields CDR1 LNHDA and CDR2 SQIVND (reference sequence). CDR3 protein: CASSIAYGSYEQYF. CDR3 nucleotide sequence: TGTGCCAGTAGTATAGCCTACGGCTCCTACGAGCAGTACTTC.